This entry describes one T cell receptor (beta chain). Its antigen is still unknown. This CDR3 comprises 14 residues. CDR1 SGHDT and CDR2 YYEEEE come from the germline V gene. V was clipped by 3 bases and J by 5 bases, with 14 bases between them. The data belong to a study of liver allograft versus peripheral blood T cells. Overall study: In transplanted livers, T cell receptor repertoires were compared with those found in the recipients' peripheral blood.

Study-wide points: Intra-allograft T cell receptor repertoires in the liver reportedly differed from peripheral blood repertoires.

TCRdb used MiXCR to reprocess the reads, holding one entry per CDR3 protein. The sample holds approximately 1,000 distinct CDR3 sequences, around two fifths seen once. The rearrangement uses TRBV5-6 and TRBJ1-1, with no clear D. The TCR was taken from a human patient who had a liver transplant. Some of these T cells may belong to the graft donor. CDR3 region: CASSSTQAGTEAFF. DNA for the CDR3: TGTGCCAGCAGCTCCACCCAGGCGGGTACTGAAGCTTTCTTT.